Each of the 2 T cell receptor beta chains below was sequenced from the same sample in a study of T cell responses to AZD1222 COVID-19 vaccine. Here immunoSEQ multiplex PCR was the method, and the copy in TCRdb shows in-frame clones only, minus some. The table lists about 180,000 clones, about 90% of them singletons, with around 10% in the top ten. This material consisted of peripheral blood, taken 28 days after the second AZD1222 dose. The receptors shown here come from an adult who received the AZD1222 COVID-19 vaccine.

The V and J genes are TRBV29-1 and TRBJ2-2; 9 bases agree with TRBD1. Trimming at V came to 2 bases and at J to 4 bases, leaving 2 bases not matched to a gene. This CDR3 has 14 residues. CDR1 and CDR2 (germline): SQVTM, ANQGSEA. The CDR3 nucleotides are TGCAGCGTTGAACTGGGACAGGGCACCGGGGAGCTGTTTTTT. Encoded protein: CSVELGQGTGELFF.

As DNA, the CDR3 is TGCGCCAGCAGCTCCGGACAGGGGGCGCCGAAGTTTGGGCAGTTCTTC. Residues: CASSSGQGAPKFGQFF. The chain links TRBV5-1 to TRBJ2-1, with 11 bases fitting TRBD1. Trimming took 3 bases from V and 12 from J; bases not matched to a gene: 14. The CDR3 is made up of 16 amino acids. Germline CDR1 and CDR2: SGHRS and YFSETQ.